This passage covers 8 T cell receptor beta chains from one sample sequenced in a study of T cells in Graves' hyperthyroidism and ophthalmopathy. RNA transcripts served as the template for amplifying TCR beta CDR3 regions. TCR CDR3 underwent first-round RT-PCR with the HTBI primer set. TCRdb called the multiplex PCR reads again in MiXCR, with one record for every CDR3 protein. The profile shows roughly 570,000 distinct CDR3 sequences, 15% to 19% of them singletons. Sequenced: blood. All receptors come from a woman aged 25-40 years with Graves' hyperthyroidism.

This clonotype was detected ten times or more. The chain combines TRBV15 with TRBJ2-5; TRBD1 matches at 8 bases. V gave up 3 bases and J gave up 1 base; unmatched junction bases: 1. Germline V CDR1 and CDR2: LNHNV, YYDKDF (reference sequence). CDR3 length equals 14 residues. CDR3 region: CATSRDRAQETQYF. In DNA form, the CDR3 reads TGTGCCACCAGCAGGGACAGGGCCCAAGAGACCCAGTACTTC.

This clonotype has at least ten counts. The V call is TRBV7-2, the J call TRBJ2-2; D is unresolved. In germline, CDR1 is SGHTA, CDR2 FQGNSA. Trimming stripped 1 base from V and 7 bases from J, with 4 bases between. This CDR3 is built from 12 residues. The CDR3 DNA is TGTGCCAGCAGCTTAGGTGACGGGGAGCTGTTTTTT. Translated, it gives CASSLGDGELFF.

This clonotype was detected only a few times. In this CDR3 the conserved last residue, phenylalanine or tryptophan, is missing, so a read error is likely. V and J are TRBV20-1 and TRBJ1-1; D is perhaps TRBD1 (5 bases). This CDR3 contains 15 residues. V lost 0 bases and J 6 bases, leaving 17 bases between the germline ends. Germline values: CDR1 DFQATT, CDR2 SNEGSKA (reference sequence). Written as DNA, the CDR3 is TGCAGTGCTAGAGAAGTCCGGCTACCCAGGGCTGAAGCTTTCCTT. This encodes CSAREVRLPRAEAFL.

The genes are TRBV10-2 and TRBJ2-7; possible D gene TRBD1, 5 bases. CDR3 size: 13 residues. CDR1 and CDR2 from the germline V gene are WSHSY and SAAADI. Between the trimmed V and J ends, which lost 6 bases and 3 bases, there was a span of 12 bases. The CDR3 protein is CASSIDGHYEQYF. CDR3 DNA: TGCGCCAGCAGCATAGACGGACACTACGAGCAGTACTTC.

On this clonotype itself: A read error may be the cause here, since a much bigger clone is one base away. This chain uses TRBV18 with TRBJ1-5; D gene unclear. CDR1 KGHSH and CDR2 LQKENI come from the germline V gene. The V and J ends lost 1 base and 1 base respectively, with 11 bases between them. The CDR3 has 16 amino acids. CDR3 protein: CASSPLSGRSNQPQHF. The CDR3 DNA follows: TGTGCCAGCTCACCACTGTCCGGGCGCAGCAATCAGCCCCAGCATTTT.

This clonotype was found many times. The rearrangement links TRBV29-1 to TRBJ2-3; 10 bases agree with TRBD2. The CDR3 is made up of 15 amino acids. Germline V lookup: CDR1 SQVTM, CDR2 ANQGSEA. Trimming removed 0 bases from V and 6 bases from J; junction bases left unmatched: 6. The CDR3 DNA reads TGCAGCGTTGAAGATCTAGCGGGAGCGGTGGATACGCAGTATTTT. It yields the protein CSVEDLAGAVDTQYF.

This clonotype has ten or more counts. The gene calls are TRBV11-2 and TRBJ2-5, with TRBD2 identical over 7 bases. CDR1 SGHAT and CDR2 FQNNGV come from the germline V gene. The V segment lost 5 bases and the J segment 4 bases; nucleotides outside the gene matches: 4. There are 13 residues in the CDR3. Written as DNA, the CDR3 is TGTGCCAGCAGCGGGAGGGTGCTAGAGACCCAGTACTTC. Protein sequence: CASSGRVLETQYF.

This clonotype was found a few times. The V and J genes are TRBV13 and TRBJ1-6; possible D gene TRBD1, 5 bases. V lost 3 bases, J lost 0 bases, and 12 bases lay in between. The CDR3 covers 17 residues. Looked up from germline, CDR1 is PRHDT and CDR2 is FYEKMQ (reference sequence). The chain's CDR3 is CASSLTALLSYNSPLHF. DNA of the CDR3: TGTGCCAGCAGCTTGACAGCTCTACTCTCCTATAATTCACCCCTCCACTTT.